This TCR beta chain was sequenced for a study of human T cells and chemical hapten exposure. The time point: patch test 2, 6 weeks after DPC sensitization. As to treatment: therapeutic diphenylcyclopropenone sensitization with weekly scalp DPC. Via MiXCR, TCRdb re-called the RACE reads, giving one row per CDR3 protein. This table has some 96,000 distinct CDR3 sequences, about 9.3% appearing once. The TCR was taken from a woman between 40 and 50 years old with alopecia areata. Some clones in this sample may be carry-over from other donors' samples. The sequences come from whole blood, collected in connection with sensitization to the hapten diphenylcyclopropenone (DPC).

This CDR3 is CASSSYPPGTGIVGGTEAFF. The CDR3 DNA reads TGCGCCAGCAGCTCCTACCCACCCGGGACAGGGATTGTTGGTGGCACTGAAGCTTTCTTT. The gene calls are TRBV5-1 and TRBJ1-1; TRBD1 matches 9 bases. Per germline, CDR1 SGHRS and CDR2 YFSETQ. This CDR3 contains 20 residues. The V gene end was trimmed by 3 bases and the J gene end by 4 bases; junction bases not matched to a gene: 22.